This TCR beta chain was found in a study of blood T cells in healthy people across ages. Study-wide findings and caveats: Fewer expanded clones and more diversity marked long-lived versus aged donors.

As for this clonotype: Its antigen is undetermined.

The CDR3 covers 14 residues. Deletions cut 0 bases from V and 1 base from J, with 6 bases between. CDR1 and CDR2 from the germline V gene are KGHSH and LQKENI. PCR was performed a second time for about 7 to 12 cycles using a sample-barcoded 5' primer and a J-beta primer mix. TCRdb reanalysed the 5' RACE reads using MiXCR and keeps one entry per CDR3 protein. Among approximately 600,000 distinct CDR3 sequences listed, around 54% were seen once. The sequence was collected from a man aged 55-75 years in good health. The J gene is TRBJ2-5, the V gene TRBV18; D gene uncertain. The source material was blood. CDR3 nucleotides: TGTGCCAGCTCACCACCGGTGGGCCAAGAGACCCAGTACTTC. Translated: CASSPPVGQETQYF.